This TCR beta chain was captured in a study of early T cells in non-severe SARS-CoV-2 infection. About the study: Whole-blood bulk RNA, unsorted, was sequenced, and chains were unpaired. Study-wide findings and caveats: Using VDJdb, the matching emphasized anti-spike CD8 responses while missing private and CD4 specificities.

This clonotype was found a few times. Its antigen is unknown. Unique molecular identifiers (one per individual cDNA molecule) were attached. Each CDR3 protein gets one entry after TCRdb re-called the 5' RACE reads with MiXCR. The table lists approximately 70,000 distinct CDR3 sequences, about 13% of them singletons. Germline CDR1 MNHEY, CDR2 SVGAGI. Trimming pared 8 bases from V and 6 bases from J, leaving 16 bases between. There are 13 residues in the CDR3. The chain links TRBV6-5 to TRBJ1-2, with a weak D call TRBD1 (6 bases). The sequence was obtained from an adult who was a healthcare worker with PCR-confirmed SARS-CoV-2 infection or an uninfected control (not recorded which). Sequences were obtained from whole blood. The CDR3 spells CASGGGHAHGYTF. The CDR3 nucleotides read TGTGCCAGCGGGGGGGGGCATGCCCATGGCTACACCTTC.